This T cell receptor (beta chain) was captured by sequencing in a study of shared clonotypes between healthy human individuals. Study observations and caveats: Generation probability values for non-shared clonotypes were lower than those for clonotypes shared by all four donors. What limited the represented genetic and exposure-history diversity was the small number of donors.

Donors were healthy HIV-negative adults without recent acute infections or vaccinations. Partitioning of CD4+ cells yielded a CD45RA+ naive subset and a CD45RA-negative memory subset. In regard to this clone: Its antigen is as yet unknown.

CDR3 length: 16 residues. V lost 0 bases to trimming and J lost 5 bases; unmatched junction nucleotides: 8. The germline gives CDR1 LGHNA, CDR2 YNFKEQ. TCRdb's table, derived via immunoSEQ multiplex PCR, lists solely in-frame clones and lacks some. The sample carries more than 2 million clones, approximately 94% recorded once. Sequencing was carried out using naive CD4+ T cells sorted from blood. Noted subset: CD45RA+ positively selected. This clonotype was obtained from a man younger than 35 in good health. V and J are TRBV4-2 and TRBJ2-7, with 9 bases that match TRBD2. DNA of the CDR3: TGTGCCAGCAGCCAAGAGGGGAGTAGCGGGAGCGACGAGCAGTACTTC. It translates to CASSQEGSSGSDEQYF.